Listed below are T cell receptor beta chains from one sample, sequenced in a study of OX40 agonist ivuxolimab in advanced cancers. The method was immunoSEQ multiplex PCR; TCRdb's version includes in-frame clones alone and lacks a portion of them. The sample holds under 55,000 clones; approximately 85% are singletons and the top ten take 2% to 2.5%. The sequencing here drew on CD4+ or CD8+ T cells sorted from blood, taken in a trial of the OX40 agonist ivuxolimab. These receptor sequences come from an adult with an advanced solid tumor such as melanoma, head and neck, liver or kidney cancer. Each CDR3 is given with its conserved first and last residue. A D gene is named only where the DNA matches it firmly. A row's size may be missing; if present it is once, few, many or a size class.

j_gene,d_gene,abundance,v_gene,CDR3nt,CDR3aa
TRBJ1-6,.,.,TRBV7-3,TGTGCCAGCAGTCCAGGATGGGTTCCTAATTCACCCCTCCACTTT,CASSPGWVPNSPLHF
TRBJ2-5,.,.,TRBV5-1,TGCGCCAGCAGCTTGTTTTCCCGGGGGATGGAGACCCAGTACTTC,CASSLFSRGMETQYF
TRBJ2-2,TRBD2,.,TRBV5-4,TGTGCCAGCAGCCGGGGGGGACAACCTAACACCGGGGAGCTGTTTTTT,CASSRGGQPNTGELFF
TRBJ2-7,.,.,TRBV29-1,TGCGCTGGGGCAGACCCCTACGAGCAGTACTTC,CAGADPYEQYF
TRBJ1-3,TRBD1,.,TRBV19,TGTGCCAGTAGTTGGGGGACAGGAAACTCTGGAAACACCATATATTTT,CASSWGTGNSGNTIYF
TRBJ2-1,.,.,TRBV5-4,TGTGCCAGCAGTTCGACAGTTTCCAATGAGCAGTTCTTC,CASSSTVSNEQFF
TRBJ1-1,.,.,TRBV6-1,TGTGCCAGCAGTGAAGCGCGATCCACTGAAGCTTTCTTT,CASSEARSTEAFF
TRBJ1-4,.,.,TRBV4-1,TGCGCCAGCAGCCAAGCGGACACCACAACTAATGAAAAACTGTTTTTT,CASSQADTTTNEKLFF
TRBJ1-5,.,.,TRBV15,TGTGCCACCAGCGCAGGCCGGGTTCTAGGTCAGCCCCAGCATTTT,CATSAGRVLGQPQHF
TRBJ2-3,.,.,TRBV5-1,TGCGCCAGCAGCTCCACGCGGATAACTGATACGCAGTATTTT,CASSSTRITDTQYF
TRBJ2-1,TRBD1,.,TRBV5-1,TGCGCCAGCAGCTGGGGACAGGGGCCCAATGAGCAGTTCTTC,CASSWGQGPNEQFF
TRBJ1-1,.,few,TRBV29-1,TGCAGCGTTGTATGGGGCCAAGGGACTGAAGCTTTCTTT,CSVVWGQGTEAFF
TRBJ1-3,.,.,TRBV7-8,TGTGCCAGCAGCTTAGTGAAGGGCAGCACCTCTGGAAACACCATATATTTT,CASSLVKGSTSGNTIYF
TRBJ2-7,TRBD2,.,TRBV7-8,TGTGCCAGCAGCTTAGCGGTCCTAGCGGGGTCCATCTCCTACGAGCAGTACTTC,CASSLAVLAGSISYEQYF
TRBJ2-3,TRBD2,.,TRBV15,TGTGCCACCAGACGTACTAGCGGGGGGGCCCCAGATACGCAGTATTTT,CATRRTSGGAPDTQYF
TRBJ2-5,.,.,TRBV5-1,TGCGCCAGCAGCTTGGCGTCGGTAGAGACCCAGTACTTC,CASSLASVETQYF
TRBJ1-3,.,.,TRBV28,TGTGCCAGCAGTTTATTAAGCCGCACCGACTCTGGAAACACCATATATTTT,CASSLLSRTDSGNTIYF
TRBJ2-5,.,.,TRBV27,TGTGCCAGCAGCCCAGTCGACCAAGAGACCCAGTACTTC,CASSPVDQETQYF
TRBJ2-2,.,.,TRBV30,TGTGCCTGGAGTGGGCCTTGGGCTAGAAATTTCCCCGGGGAGCTGTTTTTT,CAWSGPWARNFPGELFF
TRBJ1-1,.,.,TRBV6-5,TGTGCCAGCAGTCCCAGGCTATTAACGAACACTGAAGCTTTCTTT,CASSPRLLTNTEAFF